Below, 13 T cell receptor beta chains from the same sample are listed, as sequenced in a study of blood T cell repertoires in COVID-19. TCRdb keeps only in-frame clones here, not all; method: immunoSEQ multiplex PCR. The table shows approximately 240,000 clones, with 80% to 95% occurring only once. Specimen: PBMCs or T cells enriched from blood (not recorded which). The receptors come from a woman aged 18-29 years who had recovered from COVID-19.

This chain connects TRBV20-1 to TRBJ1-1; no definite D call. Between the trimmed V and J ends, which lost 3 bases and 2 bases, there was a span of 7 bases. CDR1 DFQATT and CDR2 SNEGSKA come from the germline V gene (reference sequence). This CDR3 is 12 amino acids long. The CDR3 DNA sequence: TGCAGTGCTAGTGTGACAAACACTGAAGCTTTCTTT. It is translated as CSASVTNTEAFF.

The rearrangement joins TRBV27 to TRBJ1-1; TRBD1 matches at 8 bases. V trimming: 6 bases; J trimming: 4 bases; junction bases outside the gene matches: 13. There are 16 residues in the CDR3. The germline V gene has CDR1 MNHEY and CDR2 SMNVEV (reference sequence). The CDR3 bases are TGTGCCAGCAGCCCGAGGACAGGGCTCGGCGGCACTGAAGCTTTCTTT. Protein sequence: CASSPRTGLGGTEAFF.

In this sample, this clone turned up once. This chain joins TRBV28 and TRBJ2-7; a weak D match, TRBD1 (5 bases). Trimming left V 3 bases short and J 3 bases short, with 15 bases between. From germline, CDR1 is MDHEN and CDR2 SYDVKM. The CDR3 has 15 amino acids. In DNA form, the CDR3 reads TGTGCCAGCAGTTTCGAACAGGCCTCGATCTACGAGCAGTACTTC. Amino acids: CASSFEQASIYEQYF.

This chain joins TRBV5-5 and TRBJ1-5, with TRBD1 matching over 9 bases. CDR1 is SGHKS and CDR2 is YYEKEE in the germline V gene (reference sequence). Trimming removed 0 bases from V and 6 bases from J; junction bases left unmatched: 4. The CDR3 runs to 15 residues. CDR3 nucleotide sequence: TGTGCCAGCAGCTTGGACAGGGGGCTTTCTCAGCCCCAGCATTTT. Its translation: CASSLDRGLSQPQHF.

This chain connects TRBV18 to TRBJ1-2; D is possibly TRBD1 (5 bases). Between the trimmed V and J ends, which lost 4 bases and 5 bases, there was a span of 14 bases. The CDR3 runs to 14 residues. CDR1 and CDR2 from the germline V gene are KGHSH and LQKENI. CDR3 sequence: CASSQPDSSYGYTF. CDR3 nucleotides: TGTGCCAGCTCACAACCCGACAGTAGTTATGGCTACACCTTC.

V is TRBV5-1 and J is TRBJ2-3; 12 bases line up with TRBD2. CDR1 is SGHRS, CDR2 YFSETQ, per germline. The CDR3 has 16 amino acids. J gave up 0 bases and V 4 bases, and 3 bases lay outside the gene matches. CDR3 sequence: CASSAGLAGSTDTQYF. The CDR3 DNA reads TGCGCCAGCAGCGCGGGACTAGCGGGCAGCACAGATACGCAGTATTTT.

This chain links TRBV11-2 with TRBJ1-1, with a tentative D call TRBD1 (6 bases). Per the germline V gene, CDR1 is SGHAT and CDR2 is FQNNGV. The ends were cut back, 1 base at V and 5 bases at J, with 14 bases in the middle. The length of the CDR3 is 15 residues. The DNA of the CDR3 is TGTGCCAGCAGCTTAGGAGGCGGGGGCGGTACTGAAGCTTTCTTT. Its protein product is CASSLGGGGGTEAFF.

CDR3 region: CASSSKRGSWGASGNTIYF. The DNA for the CDR3 is TGTGCCAGCAGCTCTAAGCGGGGTTCTTGGGGGGCCTCTGGAAACACCATATATTTT. V is TRBV7-8 and J is TRBJ1-3; D is possibly TRBD1 (6 bases). CDR3 length: 19 residues. Between the trimmed V and J ends, which lost 4 bases and 0 bases, there was a span of 22 bases. Germline lookup yields CDR1 SGHVS and CDR2 FQNEAQ.

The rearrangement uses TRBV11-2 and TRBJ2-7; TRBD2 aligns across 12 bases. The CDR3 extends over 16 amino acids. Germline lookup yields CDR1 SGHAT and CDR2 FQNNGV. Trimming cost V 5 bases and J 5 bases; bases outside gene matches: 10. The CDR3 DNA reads TGTGCCAGCAGCAGGGAGACTAGCGGGAGTCCCCACGAGCAGTACTTC. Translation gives CASSRETSGSPHEQYF.

The CDR3 nucleotides read TGTGCCAGCAGCTTAGGGGGACAGGGGGCGGGAGGCTACACCTTC. It translates to CASSLGGQGAGGYTF. The chain carries TRBV7-6 and TRBJ1-2, with TRBD1 matching 12 bases. The germline gives CDR1 SGHVS, CDR2 FNYEAQ. With 1 base clipped from V and 8 bases from J, the junction kept 5 bases outside the gene matches. CDR3 length: 15 residues.

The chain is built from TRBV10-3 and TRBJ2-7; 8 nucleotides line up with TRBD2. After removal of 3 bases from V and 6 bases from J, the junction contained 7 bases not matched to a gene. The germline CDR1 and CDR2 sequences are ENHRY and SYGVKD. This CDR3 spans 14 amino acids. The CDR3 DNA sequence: TGTGCCATCAGTGATGGCGGGAGGCTCGGCGAGCAGTACTTC. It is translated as CAISDGGRLGEQYF.

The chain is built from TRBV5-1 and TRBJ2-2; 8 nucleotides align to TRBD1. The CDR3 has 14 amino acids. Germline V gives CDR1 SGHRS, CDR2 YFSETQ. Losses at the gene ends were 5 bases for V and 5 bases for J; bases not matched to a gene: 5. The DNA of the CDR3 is TGCGCCAGCAGTGAACAGGGGGGTACCGGGGAGCTGTTTTTT. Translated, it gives CASSEQGGTGELFF. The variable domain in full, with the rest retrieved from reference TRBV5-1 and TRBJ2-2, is KAGVTQTPRYLIKTRGQQVTLSCSPISGHRSVSWYQQTPGQGLQFLFEYFSETQRNKGNFPGRFSGRQFSNSRSEMNVSTLELGDSALYLCASSEQGGTGELFFGEGSRLTVL.

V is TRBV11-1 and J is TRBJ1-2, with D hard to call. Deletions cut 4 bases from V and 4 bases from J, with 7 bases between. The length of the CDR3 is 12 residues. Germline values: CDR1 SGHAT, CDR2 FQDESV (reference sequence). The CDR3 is CASSSGSYGYTF. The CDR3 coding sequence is TGTGCCAGCAGCTCAGGTAGCTATGGCTACACCTTC.